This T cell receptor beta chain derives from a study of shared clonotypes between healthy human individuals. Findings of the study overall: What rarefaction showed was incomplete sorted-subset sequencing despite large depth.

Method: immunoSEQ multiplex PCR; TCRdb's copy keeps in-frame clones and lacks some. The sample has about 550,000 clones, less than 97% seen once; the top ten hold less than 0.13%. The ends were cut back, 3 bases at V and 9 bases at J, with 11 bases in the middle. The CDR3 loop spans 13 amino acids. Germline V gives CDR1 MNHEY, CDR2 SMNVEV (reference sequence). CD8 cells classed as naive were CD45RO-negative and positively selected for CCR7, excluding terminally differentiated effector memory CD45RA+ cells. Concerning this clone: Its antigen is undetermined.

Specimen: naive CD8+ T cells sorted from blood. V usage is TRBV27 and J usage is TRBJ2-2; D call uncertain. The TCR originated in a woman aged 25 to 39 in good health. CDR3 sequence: CASSLGRFRELFF. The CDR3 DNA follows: TGTGCCAGCAGTTTGGGAAGGTTCCGGGAGCTGTTTTTT.